The 17 T cell receptor beta chains given below trace back to one sample, sequenced in a study of PD-1 blockade in mismatch repair-deficient tumors. These receptors' antigens are unknown. Libraries were prepared by immunoSEQ multiplex PCR; TCRdb keeps only in-frame clonotypes and omits some of them. This sample has roughly 13,000 clones, with about 85% found just once. The time point denotes: 10-day in vitro stimulation with candidate neoantigen peptide 4. The sample in question was cells cultured in vitro, obtained from a patient treated with pembrolizumab. The receptors originated from an adult with mismatch repair-deficient cancer.

This clone occurred a few times. V gene TRBV6-1 combines with J gene TRBJ2-1; 11 bases line up with TRBD2. The CDR3 has 16 amino acids. V trimming: 3 bases; J trimming: 8 bases; junction bases outside the gene matches: 9. Germline V gene sequence: CDR1 MNHNS, CDR2 SASEGT. The CDR3 sequence: CASSDLIAGGWDEQFF. The CDR3 nucleotides read TGTGCCAGCAGTGACCTCATAGCGGGAGGGTGGGATGAGCAGTTCTTC.

The V gene is TRBV16, the J gene TRBJ1-5; D gene unclear. The V and J ends lost 0 bases and 4 bases respectively, with 7 bases between them. Per germline, CDR1 KGHSY and CDR2 FQNENV. This CDR3 comprises 14 residues. The CDR3 reads CASSQSRGNQPQHF. The CDR3 nucleotides are TGTGCCAGCAGCCAATCGCGGGGTAATCAGCCCCAGCATTTT.

The chain carries TRBV7-9 and TRBJ2-5; maybe TRBD2 (6 bases). The CDR3 length is 14 residues. The V and J ends lost 2 bases and 1 base respectively, with 8 bases between them. Germline V gene sequence: CDR1 SEHNR, CDR2 FQNEAQ (reference sequence). The CDR3 DNA reads TGTGCCAGCAGCTTATTCGGGAGCCAAGAGACCCAGTACTTC. This sequence encodes CASSLFGSQETQYF.

V usage is TRBV27 and J usage is TRBJ2-7, with 7 bases that match TRBD2. Trimming cost V 5 bases and J 5 bases; bases outside gene matches: 6. Germline CDR1 is MNHEY and CDR2 is SMNVEV (reference sequence). The CDR3 length is 13 residues. In DNA, the CDR3 is TGTGCCAGCAGTCTAAGCGGGGAAAACGAGCAGTACTTC. Amino acid sequence: CASSLSGENEQYF.

The V call is TRBV10-1, the J call TRBJ2-1, with 12 bases identical to TRBD2. In germline, CDR1 is WNHNN, CDR2 SYGVQD (reference sequence). With V trimmed by 8 bases and J by 9 bases, 14 bases remained unmatched. This CDR3 has 16 amino acids. DNA for the CDR3: TGCGCCAGCCTTCCCAGACTAGCGGGAGCGAGGGGTGAGCAGTTCTTC. This gives the protein CASLPRLAGARGEQFF.

This clone was seen just once. V is TRBV27 and J is TRBJ1-5, with TRBD1 matching 11 bases. Trimming took 2 bases from V and 3 from J; bases not matched to a gene: 6. The germline gives CDR1 MNHEY, CDR2 SMNVEV (reference sequence). The CDR3 has 17 residues. This CDR3 reads CASSLGTGGDANQPQHF. CDR3 sequence (DNA): TGTGCCAGCAGTTTAGGGACAGGGGGAGACGCCAATCAGCCCCAGCATTTT.

This clone was seen a handful of times. The chain uses TRBV4-2 and TRBJ2-1; D tentatively fits TRBD1 or TRBD2 (5 bases each). Trimming cost V 2 bases and J 7 bases, with 18 bases left between them. The CDR3 covers 16 residues. Germline CDR1 LGHNA, CDR2 YNFKEQ. CDR3 protein: CASSQIGTGSENEQFF. The CDR3 bases are TGTGCCAGCAGCCAAATAGGGACGGGCTCGGAGAATGAGCAGTTCTTC.

This chain connects TRBV5-3 to TRBJ1-6; 12 bases map to TRBD1. TRBV5-3 is flagged as an ORF with uncertain function. The length of the CDR3 is 17 residues. Trimming at V came to 1 base and at J to 3 bases, leaving 2 bases not matched to a gene. CDR3 in DNA: TGTGCCAGAAGCTTGAGGGACAGGGGGCTCTATAATTCACCCCTCCACTTT. Translating gives CARSLRDRGLYNSPLHF.

The chain couples TRBV6-6 to TRBJ2-7; TRBD1 aligns across 9 bases. The V gene end was trimmed by 4 bases and the J gene end by 4 bases; junction bases not matched to a gene: 5. Germline V gives CDR1 MNHNY, CDR2 SVGAGI (reference sequence). The CDR3 consists of 14 residues. In DNA, the CDR3 is TGTGCCAGCAGTTCGGGACAGGGTGGATACGAGCAGTACTTC. Translation gives CASSSGQGGYEQYF.

The CDR3 DNA is TGTGCCAGCAGCTATCCGGGTTCTAATGAAAAACTGTTTTTT. Translating it yields CASSYPGSNEKLFF. V is TRBV7-9 and J is TRBJ1-4; D is undetermined. The CDR3 sequence is 14 residues long. The germline V and J ends were trimmed by 4 bases and 3 bases, with 9 bases remaining between them. Looked up from germline, CDR1 is SEHNR and CDR2 is FQNEAQ (reference sequence).

The CDR3 region has the DNA TGTGCCAGTAGTATATCAAGCCAAGAGACCCAGTACTTC. It is translated as CASSISSQETQYF. V is TRBV19 and J is TRBJ2-5; D not resolved. This CDR3 spans 13 amino acids. Per germline, CDR1 LNHDA and CDR2 SQIVND (reference sequence). Deletions cut 2 bases from V and 1 base from J, with 5 bases between.

The rearrangement uses TRBV7-9 and TRBJ2-7; D is unresolved. V lost 5 bases to trimming and J lost 5 bases, with 10 bases between them. From germline, CDR1 is SEHNR and CDR2 FQNEAQ (reference sequence). The CDR3 extends over 12 amino acids. The CDR3 DNA follows: TGTGCCAGCAGCCTAGGACCGGACGAGCAGTACTTC. Translated, it gives CASSLGPDEQYF.

The J gene is TRBJ2-7, the V gene TRBV9; weak D call: TRBD1 (6 bases). The V end lost 1 base, the J end lost 3 bases, and 14 bases lay between the germline ends. Germline V lookup: CDR1 SGDLS, CDR2 YYNGEE. CDR3 length equals 15 residues. CDR3 coding DNA: TGTGCCAGCAGCGTAACTGGGGACACCGGCTACGAGCAGTACTTC. It is translated as CASSVTGDTGYEQYF. Full variable domain (outside the CDR3, taken from reference TRBV9 and TRBJ2-7): DSGVTQTPKHLITATGQRVTLRCSPRSGDLSVYWYQQSLDQGLQFLIQYYNGEERAKGNILERFSAQQFPDLHSELNLSSLELGDSALYFCASSVTGDTGYEQYFGPGTRLTVT.

This chain connects TRBV7-9 to TRBJ1-4, with D unclear. CDR3 length: 13 amino acids. The V and J ends lost 5 bases and 9 bases respectively, with 13 bases between them. The germline CDR1 and CDR2 sequences are SEHNR and FQNEAQ (reference sequence). The CDR3 bases are TGTGCCAGCAGCCCGCCGGATGCTAAAAAACTGTTTTTT. Translation gives CASSPPDAKKLFF.

The chain is built from TRBV25-1 and TRBJ2-6; D uncertain. V was clipped by 8 bases and J by 3 bases, with 8 bases between them. CDR1 is MGHDK and CDR2 is SYGVNS in the germline V gene. The CDR3 contains 13 residues. The CDR3 spells CASLRSGANVLTF. In nucleotides, the CDR3 is TGTGCCAGCCTCCGGAGTGGGGCCAACGTCCTGACTTTC.

The chain is built from TRBV9 and TRBJ2-3; weak D call: TRBD2 (6 bases). Germline values: CDR1 SGDLS, CDR2 YYNGEE. There are 16 residues in the CDR3. Trimming took off 4 bases at V and 0 bases at J, with 15 bases between the two ends. CDR3 in amino acids: CASSQLVGTSTDTQYF. CDR3 DNA: TGTGCCAGCAGCCAGTTGGTGGGGACTAGCACAGATACGCAGTATTTT. Looking up the rest from reference TRBV9 and TRBJ2-3 gives the full variable domain: DSGVTQTPKHLITATGQRVTLRCSPRSGDLSVYWYQQSLDQGLQFLIQYYNGEERAKGNILERFSAQQFPDLHSELNLSSLELGDSALYFCASSQLVGTSTDTQYFGPGTRLTVL.

A word on this clone: A read error may account for a junction end that differs from germline. This chain links TRBV7-9 with TRBJ1-2, with D perhaps TRBD1 (5 bases). Germline CDR1 is SEHNR and CDR2 is FQNEAQ (reference sequence). This CDR3 contains 13 residues. The CDR3 here is CASSLMGVDPPFF. Here the CDR3 DNA reads TGTGCCAGCAGCCTGATGGGGGTAGATCCCCCCTTCTTC.